This T cell receptor (beta chain) stems from a study of radiotherapy plus CTLA-4 blockade in lung cancer. Trimming pared 0 bases from V and 1 base from J, leaving 6 bases between. The CDR3 is 14 amino acids. Germline V lookup: CDR1 SGHRS, CDR2 YFSETQ. TCRdb's table, derived via immunoSEQ multiplex PCR, lists solely in-frame clones and lacks some. The table has some 100,000 clones, about 77% seen once; the top ten hold roughly 5.2%. Only one count was recorded for this clone. The same CDR3 also results from other DNA sequences found in this sample. The sequence was collected from a human donor with non-small cell lung cancer who had a partial response to radiotherapy plus ipilimumab. Sequenced here: peripheral blood, sampled from a patient treated with radiotherapy plus ipilimumab. The genes are TRBV5-1 and TRBJ2-3, with D possibly being TRBD2 (6 bases). The CDR3 DNA is TGCGCCAGCAGCTTGGCGGGGGGCACAGATACGCAGTATTTT. This translates into CASSLAGGTDTQYF. Full variable domain (outside the CDR3, taken from reference TRBV5-1 and TRBJ2-3): KAGVTQTPRYLIKTRGQQVTLSCSPISGHRSVSWYQQTPGQGLQFLFEYFSETQRNKGNFPGRFSGRQFSNSRSEMNVSTLELGDSALYLCASSLAGGTDTQYFGPGTRLTVL.